The next 2 T cell receptor beta chains were all read from a single sample in a study of graft-versus-host responses after intestinal transplantation. No antigen has been assigned to these receptors. TCRdb's table, derived via immunoSEQ multiplex PCR, lists solely in-frame clones and lacks some. The sample has nearly 90,000 clones; around 83% are singletons. This sample comprised unstimulated CD8+ T cells sorted from spleen or lymph node cells, obtained before intestinal transplant. The origin of the receptors is a human donor who received an intestinal transplant.

The genes are TRBV28 and TRBJ1-6; 10 bases line up with TRBD1. The CDR3 runs 15 residues. Germline lookup yields CDR1 MDHEN and CDR2 SYDVKM. J gave up 7 bases and V 8 bases, and 8 bases lay outside the gene matches. As DNA, the CDR3 is TGTGCCAGCGGAGAGGACAGGGGGAGAAATTCACCCCTCCACTTT. This translates into CASGEDRGRNSPLHF.

The rearrangement joins TRBV13 to TRBJ2-3; D ambiguous. The germline V gene has CDR1 PRHDT and CDR2 FYEKMQ (reference sequence). V was trimmed by 1 base and J by 1 base, leaving 9 bases between them. This CDR3 has 15 amino acids. The CDR3 is CASSLESVGTDTQYF. CDR3 nucleotides: TGTGCCAGCAGCTTAGAAAGCGTCGGCACAGATACGCAGTATTTT.